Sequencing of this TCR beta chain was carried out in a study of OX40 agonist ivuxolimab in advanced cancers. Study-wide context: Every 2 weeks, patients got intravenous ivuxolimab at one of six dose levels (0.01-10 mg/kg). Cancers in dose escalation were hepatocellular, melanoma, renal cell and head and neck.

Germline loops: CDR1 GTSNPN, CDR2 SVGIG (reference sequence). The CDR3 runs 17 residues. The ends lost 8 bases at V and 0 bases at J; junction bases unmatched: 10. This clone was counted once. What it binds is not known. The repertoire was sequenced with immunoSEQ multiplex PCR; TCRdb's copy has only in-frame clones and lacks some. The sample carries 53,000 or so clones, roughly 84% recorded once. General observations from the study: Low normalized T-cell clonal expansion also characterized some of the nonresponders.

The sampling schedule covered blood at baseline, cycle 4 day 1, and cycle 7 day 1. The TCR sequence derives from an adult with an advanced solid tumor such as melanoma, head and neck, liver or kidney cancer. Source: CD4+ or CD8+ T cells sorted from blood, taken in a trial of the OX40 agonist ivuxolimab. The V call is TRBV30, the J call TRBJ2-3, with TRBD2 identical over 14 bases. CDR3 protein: CAGVRLAGGPSTDTQYF. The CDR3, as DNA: TGTGCCGGTGTCCGACTAGCGGGAGGGCCTAGCACAGATACGCAGTATTTT.